One and the same sample provided the 17 T cell receptor beta chains below, sequenced in a study of T cells in localized non-small cell lung cancer. Assay used: immunoSEQ multiplex PCR; TCRdb lists only in-frame clones, some missing. This sample yields about 26,000 clones, of which approximately 81% are seen a single time; approximately 9.7% belongs to the top ten. The sample here was peripheral blood, taken before any cancer treatment. The receptors derive from a man aged 35 to 69 with stage III squamous cell lung carcinoma.

This clone was found once. This rearrangement joins TRBV5-4 to TRBJ2-1; a weak D match, TRBD2 (5 bases). The V gene lost 2 bases and the J gene lost 8 bases, with 14 bases spanning the gap. This CDR3 comprises 14 residues. The germline gives CDR1 SGHNT, CDR2 YYREEE (reference sequence). DNA of the CDR3: TGTGCCAGCAGCTTAGGACTCTCTCCCGATGAGCAGTTCTTC. This gives the protein CASSLGLSPDEQFF.

This chain uses TRBV10-3 with TRBJ2-5; no clear D gene. Trimming cost V 2 bases and J 3 bases, with 4 bases left between them. This CDR3 is built from 12 residues. Germline V gene lookup returns CDR1 ENHRY and CDR2 SYGVKD. CDR3 amino acids: CAISEGKETQYF. The CDR3 region has the DNA TGTGCCATCAGTGAGGGGAAAGAGACCCAGTACTTC.

V and J are TRBV30 and TRBJ2-1; a possible D gene is TRBD1 (6 bases). Between the trimmed V and J ends, which lost 5 bases and 3 bases, there was a span of 11 bases. Germline V gene lookup returns CDR1 GTSNPN and CDR2 SVGIG (reference sequence). The CDR3 is made up of 13 amino acids. CDR3 protein: CAWGGRGYNEQFF. DNA of the CDR3: TGTGCCTGGGGGGGCAGGGGCTACAATGAGCAGTTCTTC.

The CDR3 here is CAISESASPRETQYF. The DNA of the CDR3 is TGTGCCATCAGTGAGTCGGCCAGCCCAAGGGAGACCCAGTACTTC. This rearrangement joins TRBV10-3 to TRBJ2-5; no clear D. From germline, CDR1 is ENHRY and CDR2 SYGVKD. Trimming pared 0 bases from V and 5 bases from J, leaving 13 bases between. CDR3 length: 15 residues.

The chain uses TRBV28 and TRBJ2-1, with a weak D call TRBD2 (6 bases). V was cut by 1 base and J by 7 bases, with 14 bases left in between. Germline V CDR1 and CDR2: MDHEN, SYDVKM. The CDR3 loop spans 15 amino acids. CDR3 loop: CASSLLDSGGNEQFF. The CDR3, as DNA: TGTGCCAGCAGTTTATTGGATAGCGGTGGAAATGAGCAGTTCTTC.

The V call is TRBV6-6, the J call TRBJ1-1; D not certain. CDR1 and CDR2 (germline): MNHNY, SVGAGI (reference sequence). The V gene lost 4 bases and the J gene lost 4 bases, with 13 bases spanning the gap. The CDR3 consists of 14 residues. CDR3 in DNA: TGTGCCAGCAGTTCCGGGCTCCAGAGCACTGAAGCTTTCTTT. It is translated as CASSSGLQSTEAFF.

The J gene is TRBJ2-2, the V gene TRBV19; unclear D gene. Trimming shortened V by 3 bases and J by 6 bases, and 11 bases separated the two germline ends. This CDR3 is 14 amino acids long. The germline V gene has CDR1 LNHDA and CDR2 SQIVND (reference sequence). The DNA of the CDR3 is TGTGCCAGTAGTATTGCCAGGAATGCCGGGGAGCTGTTTTTT. Protein sequence: CASSIARNAGELFF.

The chain carries TRBV28 and TRBJ2-4; D is perhaps TRBD1 or TRBD2 (6 bases each). Germline V gene sequence: CDR1 MDHEN, CDR2 SYDVKM. Trimming removed 1 base from V and 1 base from J, with 17 bases in between. This CDR3 spans 18 amino acids. The CDR3 sequence: CASSLSTGGFRAKNIQYF. For the CDR3, the DNA is TGTGCCAGCAGTTTATCCACCGGGGGCTTTAGGGCCAAAAACATTCAGTACTTC.

This clone turned up a few times. The chain combines TRBV30 with TRBJ1-4, with D perhaps matching TRBD1 (6 bases). The ends were cut back, 4 bases at V and 10 bases at J, with 19 bases in the middle. Germline loops: CDR1 GTSNPN, CDR2 SVGIG (reference sequence). This CDR3 is 14 amino acids long. The CDR3 here is CAWMTGTTNRKLFF. In nucleotides, the CDR3 is TGTGCCTGGATGACCGGGACAACAAATCGAAAACTGTTTTTT.

The chain couples TRBV12-5 to TRBJ1-1; no firm D call. The germline gives CDR1 LGHNT, CDR2 FRNRAP. The CDR3 has 19 residues. Trimming cost V 2 bases and J 1 base, with 23 bases left between them. CDR3 sequence: CASGLSGQPFSRPNTEAFF. The DNA for the CDR3 is TGTGCTAGTGGTTTGTCGGGCCAGCCCTTCTCTCGACCGAACACTGAAGCTTTCTTT.

The chain is built from TRBV5-6 and TRBJ1-2; D is undetermined. Germline V CDR1 and CDR2: SGHDT, YYEEEE. Trimming pared 3 bases from V and 8 bases from J, leaving 14 bases between. CDR3 size: 13 residues. The CDR3 DNA follows: TGTGCCAGCAGCTCCTGGGCTCACGGGGGCTACACCTTC. It encodes CASSSWAHGGYTF.

This sequence joins TRBV4-2 and TRBJ2-1; D possibly corresponds to TRBD2 (6 bases). V was trimmed by 4 bases and J by 8 bases, leaving 15 bases between them. The CDR3 has 14 residues. In germline, CDR1 is LGHNA, CDR2 YNFKEQ. The CDR3 sequence: CASSRSTSGYEQFF. The CDR3 DNA reads TGTGCCAGCAGCCGATCGACTAGTGGGTATGAGCAGTTCTTC.

This chain connects TRBV5-8 to TRBJ1-2, with a weak D call TRBD1 (5 bases). The CDR3 has 15 residues. V lost 2 bases to trimming and J lost 8 bases, with 19 bases between them. Germline CDR1 reads SGHTS; CDR2 reads YDEGEE. CDR3 region: CASSFPSGRVAGYTF. CDR3 coding DNA: TGTGCCAGCAGCTTCCCGTCAGGGCGGGTCGCAGGCTACACCTTC.

The gene calls are TRBV7-9 and TRBJ1-4, with D perhaps TRBD1 (5 bases). Germline CDR1 SEHNR, CDR2 FQNEAQ (reference sequence). The CDR3 consists of 14 residues. Trimming removed 4 bases at V and 1 base at J, with 7 bases between. The CDR3 spells CASSWGGTNEKLFF. CDR3 sequence (DNA): TGTGCCAGCAGCTGGGGGGGAACTAATGAAAAACTGTTTTTT.

The chain links TRBV5-4 to TRBJ2-3; 12 bases match TRBD2. Germline values: CDR1 SGHNT, CDR2 YYREEE (reference sequence). Losses at the gene ends were 2 bases for V and 5 bases for J; bases not matched to a gene: 6. The CDR3 totals 16 residues. The CDR3 bases are TGTGCCAGCAGCTTTCGGACTAGCGGGAAAGGAGATACGCAGTATTTT. Its translation: CASSFRTSGKGDTQYF.

The DNA for the CDR3 is TGTGCCAGCAGACTACATTCGGCGGGAGGGGCCAACGTCCTGACTTTC. This gives the protein CASRLHSAGGANVLTF. This rearrangement joins TRBV14 to TRBJ2-6; possibly TRBD2 for D (6 bases). This CDR3 spans 16 amino acids. Germline CDR1 and CDR2: SGHDN and FVKESK. V was pared by 6 bases and J by 4 bases, with 16 bases between.

The rearrangement uses TRBV9 and TRBJ2-3; D unclear. The CDR3 has 12 residues. Trimming stripped 2 bases from V and 4 bases from J, with 5 bases between. Germline V CDR1 and CDR2: SGDLS, YYNGEE. The CDR3 DNA sequence: TGTGCCAGCAGCGTTTTGGCAGATACGCAGTATTTT. Protein: CASSVLADTQYF.